The 21 T cell receptor beta chains listed next were all sequenced from one sample in a study of blood T cell repertoires in COVID-19. Libraries were prepared by immunoSEQ multiplex PCR; TCRdb keeps only in-frame clonotypes and omits some of them. The sample has about 300,000 clones, 80% to 95% seen once. Sample: peripheral blood. These receptors all stem from a woman aged 25-40 years with COVID-19, enrolled during active disease.

This clone turned up a few times. The gene calls are TRBV20-1 and TRBJ2-7, with 7 bases lining up with TRBD1. V lost 3 bases, J lost 6 bases, and 23 bases stayed unmatched. Per germline, CDR1 DFQATT and CDR2 SNEGSKA (reference sequence). The CDR3 has 18 amino acids. The CDR3 DNA is TGCAGTGCTAGTGCGGCAGGGGGAAGGGGTCTTATATCTGGCGAGCAGTACTTC. This gives the protein CSASAAGGRGLISGEQYF.

The rearrangement links TRBV14 to TRBJ2-5, with 9 bases that match TRBD2. Trimming removed 6 bases from V and 6 bases from J; junction bases left unmatched: 5. The germline gives CDR1 SGHDN, CDR2 FVKESK. This CDR3 comprises 13 residues. CDR3 loop: CASRNSGSQTQYF. CDR3 nucleotides: TGTGCCAGCAGGAATAGCGGGAGTCAGACCCAGTACTTC.

The chain recombines TRBV28 with TRBJ1-6, with D maybe TRBD1 (5 bases). The CDR3 runs to 15 residues. Germline V gene sequence: CDR1 MDHEN, CDR2 SYDVKM. The V end was cut by 3 bases, the J end by 4 bases, with 10 bases between. The CDR3 nucleotides read TGTGCCAGCAGTTTTGGGGGGACTTATAATTCACCCCTCCACTTT. Encoded protein: CASSFGGTYNSPLHF. Looking up the rest from reference TRBV28 and TRBJ1-6 gives the full variable domain: DVKVTQSSRYLVKRTGEKVFLECVQDMDHENMFWYRQDPGLGLRLIYFSYDVKMKEKGDIPEGYSVSREKKERFSLILESASTNQTSMYLCASSFGGTYNSPLHFGNGTRLTVT.

The chain employs TRBV11-1 and TRBJ1-1; the D is unclear. V was trimmed by 1 base and J by 1 base, leaving 4 bases between them. Germline-derived CDR1 and CDR2 are SGHAT and FQDESV (reference sequence). The CDR3 has 13 residues. CDR3 nucleotide sequence: TGTGCCAGCAGCTTAGACGGGAACACTGAAGCTTTCTTT. Translation: CASSLDGNTEAFF.

The chain is built from TRBV10-3 and TRBJ1-5, with 8 nucleotides matching TRBD1. Trimming took 5 bases from V and 7 from J; bases not matched to a gene: 7. Germline assignment: CDR1 ENHRY and CDR2 SYGVKD. The length of the CDR3 is 14 residues. The CDR3 region has the DNA TGTGCCATCAGTATGGACAGGGAGGTCCAGCCCCAGCATTTT. Amino acids: CAISMDREVQPQHF.

V is TRBV7-8 and J is TRBJ1-3; D remains ambiguous. CDR1 is SGHVS, CDR2 FQNEAQ, per germline. CDR3 length: 17 amino acids. Trimming removed 1 base at V and 0 bases at J, with 13 bases between. The DNA for the CDR3 is TGTGCCAGCAGCTTAGTAGTACCACAGATCTCTGGAAACACCATATATTTT. Translation: CASSLVVPQISGNTIYF.

The CDR3 DNA reads TGTGCCAGCAGACCTAGCGGGAGCCCTGAGCAGTTCTTC. Translated: CASRPSGSPEQFF. The chain has TRBV6-2 or TRBV6-3 and TRBJ2-1; 10 bases are a match to TRBD2. The germline gives CDR1 MNHEY, CDR2 SVGEGT. This CDR3 region has 13 residues. V lost 6 bases to trimming and J lost 9 bases; unmatched junction nucleotides: 5.

The chain has TRBV2 and TRBJ1-5, with D hard to call. V was pared by 2 bases and J by 6 bases, with 5 bases between. This CDR3 region has 12 residues. Germline lookup yields CDR1 SNHLY and CDR2 FYNNEI. The CDR3 sequence: CASSERGQPQHF. The CDR3 DNA reads as TGTGCCAGCAGTGAACGGGGTCAGCCCCAGCATTTT.

This chain links TRBV18 with TRBJ1-1; TRBD1 might be the D (6 bases). CDR1 is KGHSH and CDR2 is LQKENI in the germline V gene. The CDR3 is 16 residues long. V dropped 6 bases and J dropped 1 base, with 18 bases sitting between them. CDR3 coding DNA: TGTGCCAGCTCGTTCAACAGGGACCGGCAGAACACTGAAGCTTTCTTT. Residues: CASSFNRDRQNTEAFF.

The sample holds one count of this clone. This chain links TRBV11-2 with TRBJ2-5; D unresolved. V was trimmed by 0 bases and J by 3 bases, leaving 8 bases between them. The CDR3 has 14 amino acids. CDR1 is SGHAT and CDR2 is FQNNGV in the germline V gene. The CDR3 loop reads CASSLEYSEETQYF. DNA for the CDR3: TGTGCCAGCAGCTTAGAGTACTCCGAAGAGACCCAGTACTTC.

The chain is built from TRBV6-2 or TRBV6-3 and TRBJ2-7, with 7 bases identical to TRBD1. The trim removed 4 bases at V and 5 bases at J, leaving 2 bases unmatched. Germline assignment: CDR1 MNHEY and CDR2 SVGEGT. The CDR3 spans 12 residues. The CDR3 sequence: CASSFGTDEQYF. In nucleotides, the CDR3 is TGTGCCAGCAGTTTCGGGACAGACGAGCAGTACTTC.

This sequence joins TRBV9 and TRBJ2-3; weak D call: TRBD2 (6 bases). Deletions cut 4 bases from V and 1 base from J, with 19 bases between. Germline loops: CDR1 SGDLS, CDR2 YYNGEE. The CDR3 covers 17 residues. CDR3 region: CASSFSGTHVGTDTQYF. As DNA, the CDR3 is TGTGCCAGCAGCTTCTCCGGGACTCACGTTGGCACAGATACGCAGTATTTT.

The chain couples TRBV19 to TRBJ1-1; D call uncertain. This CDR3 is built from 15 residues. V was cut by 0 bases and J by 4 bases, with 12 bases left in between. CDR1 is LNHDA, CDR2 SQIVND, per germline (reference sequence). CDR3 loop: CASSIELKGGTEAFF. CDR3 DNA sequence: TGTGCCAGTAGTATAGAGTTGAAGGGAGGCACTGAAGCTTTCTTT.

The chain employs TRBV20-1 and TRBJ2-5; 8 nucleotides line up with TRBD1. With V trimmed by 6 bases and J by 5 bases, 11 bases remained unmatched. The CDR3 covers 14 residues. Germline CDR1 is DFQATT and CDR2 is SNEGSKA (reference sequence). The CDR3 is CSASVRGRLETQYF. In nucleotides, the CDR3 is TGCAGTGCCAGTGTCAGGGGGCGCCTGGAGACCCAGTACTTC.

The CDR3 loop is CASSVEWTPGELFF. The CDR3 nucleotides read TGTGCCAGCAGCGTAGAATGGACACCCGGGGAGCTGTTTTTT. The rearrangement uses TRBV9 and TRBJ2-2, with D possibly being TRBD1 (5 bases). V dropped 0 bases and J dropped 6 bases, with 9 bases sitting between them. This CDR3 spans 14 amino acids. Germline loops: CDR1 SGDLS, CDR2 YYNGEE.

V usage is TRBV3-1 (or the pseudogene TRBV3-2) and J usage is TRBJ1-6; D is uncertain. This CDR3 contains 17 residues. V lost 3 bases to trimming and J lost 0 bases, with 12 bases between them. CDR1 LGHDT and CDR2 YNNKEL come from the germline V gene (reference sequence). CDR3 DNA sequence: TGTGCCAGCAGCCAGACAAGGTTTCTCTCCTATAATTCACCCCTCCACTTT. Its translation is CASSQTRFLSYNSPLHF.

This clone was seen a single time. The V gene is TRBV30, the J gene TRBJ1-4; D is undetermined. Germline CDR1 is GTSNPN and CDR2 is SVGIG (reference sequence). Trimming pared 7 bases from V and 8 bases from J, leaving 14 bases between. The CDR3 length is 12 residues. The CDR3, as DNA: TGTGCCTTGCAACGAGGCAGCGAAAAACTGTTTTTT. Its translation is CALQRGSEKLFF.

J is TRBJ1-2 and V is TRBV6-5; 7 bases map to TRBD1. Germline CDR1 and CDR2: MNHEY and SVGAGI. Trimming removed 4 bases from V and 0 bases from J; junction bases left unmatched: 5. CDR3 length: 15 residues. In DNA form, the CDR3 reads TGTGCCAGCAGTTTCACAGGGGAAACTAACTATGGCTACACCTTC. As protein: CASSFTGETNYGYTF.

V usage is TRBV4-1 and J usage is TRBJ1-3, with 8 bases that match TRBD1. V trimming: 0 bases; J trimming: 3 bases; junction bases outside the gene matches: 7. The germline V gene has CDR1 MGHRA and CDR2 YSYEKL. This CDR3 is 17 amino acids long. In DNA form, the CDR3 reads TGCGCCAGCAGCCAAGATCCCAGGGGGCTAAGTGGAAACACCATATATTTT. It specifies CASSQDPRGLSGNTIYF.

The chain employs TRBV5-1 and TRBJ2-3, with D perhaps TRBD2 (5 bases). CDR3 length equals 12 residues. V was shortened by 3 bases and J by 5 bases, with 7 bases between the two germline ends. The V gene's germline CDR1 is SGHRS and CDR2 YFSETQ. The CDR3 DNA sequence: TGCGCCAGCAGCTCGGGGTTAGATACGCAGTATTTT. Protein sequence: CASSSGLDTQYF. The full variable domain, its missing parts supplied by reference TRBV5-1 and TRBJ2-3, is KAGVTQTPRYLIKTRGQQVTLSCSPISGHRSVSWYQQTPGQGLQFLFEYFSETQRNKGNFPGRFSGRQFSNSRSEMNVSTLELGDSALYLCASSSGLDTQYFGPGTRLTVL.

The chain carries TRBV28 and TRBJ2-3, with unresolved D. V lost 5 bases, J lost 3 bases, and 21 bases lay in between. Germline-derived CDR1 and CDR2 are MDHEN and SYDVKM. The CDR3 covers 17 residues. The CDR3 is CASSLIQVYTRTDTQYF. CDR3 in DNA: TGTGCCAGCAGTCTAATCCAAGTTTATACCCGAACAGATACGCAGTATTTT. Combining the CDR3 with reference TRBV28 and TRBJ2-3 gives the whole variable domain DVKVTQSSRYLVKRTGEKVFLECVQDMDHENMFWYRQDPGLGLRLIYFSYDVKMKEKGDIPEGYSVSREKKERFSLILESASTNQTSMYLCASSLIQVYTRTDTQYFGPGTRLTVL.